The entry below gives a single TCR beta chain sequence along with its context. The data derive from a study of blood T cell repertoires in COVID-19. At the level of the study: Italy, Spain and the United States were the sources of the convalescent and acute COVID-19 samples. In each case, the material was cDNA or gDNA derived from T cells, B-cell-depleted T cells, or PBMCs.

Original data processing: Researchers report that nucleated cell counts were estimated from reference gene primer amplification. Method: immunoSEQ multiplex PCR; TCRdb's copy keeps in-frame clones and lacks some. V, J and clone size are those of that table, while D and trimming were read from the DNA. This sample has over 200,000 clones, with about 85% found just once. This CDR3 spans 15 amino acids. The V and J ends lost 5 bases and 3 bases respectively, with 14 bases between them. Germline V gene data show CDR1 as LGHDT and CDR2 as YNNKEL (reference sequence). The chain employs TRBV3-1 (or the pseudogene TRBV3-2) and TRBJ1-5; D uncertain. Material: peripheral blood. This TCR was sampled from a woman over 75 with acute or convalescent COVID-19. CDR3 sequence reads: CASSFSGPNNQPQHF. CDR3 DNA: TGTGCCAGCAGCTTCAGTGGCCCCAACAATCAGCCCCAGCATTTT.